One sample yielded the 24 T cell receptor beta chains listed below, sequenced in a study of blood T cell repertoires in COVID-19. Method: immunoSEQ multiplex PCR; TCRdb's copy keeps in-frame clones and lacks some. The sample shows 270,000 or so clones, around 82% of them seen only once. Sequencing used peripheral blood. These receptor sequences come from a woman in her forties or fifties who had recovered from COVID-19.

The rearrangement links TRBV14 to TRBJ2-3; D is unresolved. CDR3 length: 13 residues. V was clipped by 1 base and J by 5 bases, with 7 bases between them. CDR1 is SGHDN and CDR2 is FVKESK in the germline V gene. The CDR3 sequence: CASSQVSVDTQYF. The CDR3 DNA is TGTGCCAGCAGCCAAGTGAGTGTAGATACGCAGTATTTT.

V and J are TRBV7-2 and TRBJ2-1; perhaps TRBD2 as D (5 bases). Germline assignment: CDR1 SGHTA and CDR2 FQGNSA. The CDR3 extends over 12 amino acids. Trimming cost V 5 bases and J 7 bases, with 9 bases left between them. CDR3 sequence reads: CASSPSRNEQFF. The CDR3 DNA follows: TGTGCCAGCAGCCCTAGCCGAAATGAGCAGTTCTTC.

V is TRBV6-5 and J is TRBJ1-6, with D hard to call. CDR3 length equals 16 residues. V was trimmed by 0 bases and J by 0 bases, leaving 6 bases between them. Germline values: CDR1 MNHEY, CDR2 SVGAGI. The CDR3 sequence: CASSYSISSYNSPLHF. Here the CDR3 DNA reads TGTGCCAGCAGTTACTCGATTAGCTCCTATAATTCACCCCTCCACTTT.

CDR3 nucleotides: TGTGCCAGCAGCTTTAAGGGGCGCGGATCTGAGACCCAGTACTTC. This codes for CASSFKGRGSETQYF. This chain uses TRBV5-6 with TRBJ2-5; possibly TRBD1 for D (5 bases). Deletions cut 2 bases from V and 5 bases from J, with 16 bases between. Germline CDR1 reads SGHDT; CDR2 reads YYEEEE. The CDR3 has 15 amino acids.

CDR3 loop: CASTGWTGRARETQYF. CDR3 in DNA: TGTGCCAGCACTGGGTGGACAGGGAGGGCCCGAGAGACCCAGTACTTC. The chain links TRBV28 to TRBJ2-5, with D perhaps TRBD1 (8 bases). This CDR3 region has 16 residues. The germline CDR1 and CDR2 sequences are MDHEN and SYDVKM. The V end was cut by 7 bases, the J end by 4 bases, with 22 bases between.

This chain links TRBV6-2 or TRBV6-3 with TRBJ2-3, with 7 bases fitting TRBD2. Trimming at V came to 5 bases and at J to 0 bases, leaving 2 bases not matched to a gene. Germline loops: CDR1 MNHEY, CDR2 SVGEGT. The CDR3 length is 14 residues. CDR3 in DNA: TGTGCCAGCAGTCGGGGGGAAAGCACAGATACGCAGTATTTT. It is translated as CASSRGESTDTQYF.

The chain has TRBV7-8 and TRBJ2-1; 9 positions agree with TRBD2. Losses at the gene ends were 1 base for V and 1 base for J; bases not matched to a gene: 5. Germline V lookup: CDR1 SGHVS, CDR2 FQNEAQ. The CDR3 runs 17 residues. The CDR3 protein is CASSLGGGGSSYNEQFF. CDR3 DNA: TGTGCCAGCAGCTTAGGCGGGGGGGGGTCGTCCTACAATGAGCAGTTCTTC. Combining the CDR3 with reference TRBV7-8 and TRBJ2-1 gives the whole variable domain GAGVSQSPRYKVAKRGQDVALRCDPISGHVSLFWYQQALGQGPEFLTYFQNEAQLDKSGLPSDRFFAERPEGSVSTLKIQRTQQEDSAVYLCASSLGGGGSSYNEQFFGPGTRLTVL.

The chain is built from TRBV5-1 and TRBJ1-5; D is possibly TRBD1 (5 bases). The CDR3 sequence is 14 residues long. Trimming left V 4 bases short and J 5 bases short, with 13 bases between. Germline V CDR1 and CDR2: SGHRS, YFSETQ. CDR3 DNA sequence: TGCGCCAGCAGCCCTACAGGACGGGATCAGCCCCAGCATTTT. Translated, it gives CASSPTGRDQPQHF.

The chain links TRBV28 to TRBJ1-6, with a tentative D call TRBD1 (5 bases). Germline V CDR1 and CDR2: MDHEN, SYDVKM. The CDR3 extends over 16 amino acids. Trimming pared 5 bases from V and 7 bases from J, leaving 18 bases between. The CDR3 sequence is CASSTDSLVQNSPLHF. The CDR3 DNA reads as TGTGCCAGCAGTACCGACAGCCTCGTCCAGAATTCACCCCTCCACTTT.

The chain joins TRBV30 to TRBJ1-2; 12 bases line up with TRBD1. CDR1 and CDR2 (germline): GTSNPN, SVGIG (reference sequence). V gave up 3 bases and J gave up 1 base; unmatched junction bases: 6. The CDR3 contains 16 residues. The CDR3 coding sequence is TGTGCCTGGAGCGGGACAGGGGGCGCAGTTAACTATGGCTACACCTTC. It is translated as CAWSGTGGAVNYGYTF.

V usage is TRBV13 and J usage is TRBJ2-7; TRBD2 is a possible D gene (7 bases). The V end lost 1 base, the J end lost 6 bases, and 16 bases lay between the germline ends. The CDR3 sequence is 15 residues long. Per the germline V gene, CDR1 is PRHDT and CDR2 is FYEKMQ (reference sequence). The CDR3, as DNA: TGTGCCAGCAGCTTAGTACCAGAAGGGGGGGGCGAGCAGTACTTC. It codes for CASSLVPEGGGEQYF.

This chain connects TRBV7-8 to TRBJ1-4; D unresolved. CDR1 and CDR2 (germline): SGHVS, FQNEAQ. This CDR3 is built from 13 residues. V gave up 1 base and J gave up 8 bases, with 8 bases separating them. The CDR3 region has the DNA TGTGCCAGCAGCTTAGGGCGGGAAGAAAAACTGTTTTTT. It codes for CASSLGREEKLFF.

This clone was seen just once. The same CDR3 also results from other DNA sequences found in this sample. The rearrangement uses TRBV27 and TRBJ2-7, with TRBD1 matching 8 bases. V gave up 3 bases and J gave up 4 bases; unmatched junction bases: 5. Germline V gives CDR1 MNHEY, CDR2 SMNVEV (reference sequence). The CDR3 has 14 amino acids. The CDR3 coding sequence is TGTGCCAGCAGTTTCGGGACAGGCGGGTACGAGCAGTACTTC. It translates to CASSFGTGGYEQYF.

The V call is TRBV29-1, the J call TRBJ2-5; 9 bases fit TRBD2. J gave up 5 bases and V 3 bases, and 22 bases lay outside the gene matches. CDR3 length: 19 amino acids. Germline loops: CDR1 SQVTM, CDR2 ANQGSEA. CDR3 sequence reads: CSVEVGTEAGGPLQETQYF. CDR3 DNA sequence: TGCAGCGTTGAGGTTGGGACGGAGGCGGGAGGGCCGTTACAGGAGACCCAGTACTTC.

V usage is TRBV6-2 or TRBV6-3 and J usage is TRBJ1-4; 7 bases match TRBD1. V lost 5 bases and J lost 4; bases outside the gene matches: 7. The CDR3 spans 15 residues. Germline V gene sequence: CDR1 MNHEY, CDR2 SVGEGT. This chain's CDR3 is CASSPTGQNNEKLFF. As DNA, the CDR3 is TGTGCCAGCAGTCCGACGGGACAGAATAATGAAAAACTGTTTTTT.

V and J are TRBV24-1 and TRBJ2-7; 7 positions agree with TRBD2. The CDR3 runs 17 residues. Per germline, CDR1 KGHDR and CDR2 SFDVKD. After removal of 4 bases from V and 6 bases from J, the junction contained 17 bases not matched to a gene. The CDR3 nucleotides are TGTGCCACCAGTGACCACTCGAAGACTAGCTATCCCTCCGAGCAGTACTTC. It encodes CATSDHSKTSYPSEQYF.

In nucleotides, the CDR3 is TGTGCCAGCAGCTCCCAATTGGGGGGGACAGATACGCAGTATTTT. Translation: CASSSQLGGTDTQYF. The V call is TRBV28, the J call TRBJ2-3; 7 bases fit TRBD2. This CDR3 has 15 residues. Germline trimming cut 6 bases from V and 3 bases from J; bases unmatched to any gene: 9. Per germline, CDR1 MDHEN and CDR2 SYDVKM.

The gene calls are TRBV10-3 and TRBJ1-2, with a weak D call TRBD1 (5 bases). The CDR3 extends over 16 amino acids. Per the germline V gene, CDR1 is ENHRY and CDR2 is SYGVKD. V lost 0 bases and J 4 bases, leaving 15 bases between the germline ends. For the CDR3, the DNA is TGTGCCATCAGTGAGTCGAGGCCGGCGGGGGGCTATGGCTACACCTTC. This translates into CAISESRPAGGYGYTF.

This rearrangement joins TRBV20-1 to TRBJ1-6, with D perhaps matching TRBD1 (6 bases). V was trimmed by 3 bases and J by 5 bases, leaving 17 bases between them. This CDR3 spans 16 amino acids. Germline V gives CDR1 DFQATT, CDR2 SNEGSKA (reference sequence). The CDR3 DNA sequence: TGCAGTGCTAGTGCTGCGGGGGGCGCAGATAATTCACCCCTCCACTTT. This gives the protein CSASAAGGADNSPLHF.

V usage is TRBV10-3 and J usage is TRBJ1-5; D unclear. Trimming shortened V by 4 bases and J by 2 bases, and 12 bases separated the two germline ends. CDR3 length: 15 residues. Germline-derived CDR1 and CDR2 are ENHRY and SYGVKD. CDR3 protein: CAISAGLTGNQPQHF. As DNA, the CDR3 is TGTGCCATCAGTGCTGGTTTAACGGGCAATCAGCCCCAGCATTTT.

The chain is built from TRBV6-2 or TRBV6-3 and TRBJ1-1; 7 bases agree with TRBD1. There are 12 residues in the CDR3. The junction had 9 bases not matched to a gene; V was cut back by 6 bases and J by 11 bases. Germline V gene data show CDR1 as MNHEY and CDR2 as SVGEGT. Written as DNA, the CDR3 is TGTGCCAGCAGCACAGGGGCTTTGTCGGCTTTCTTT. It translates to CASSTGALSAFF.

The V call is TRBV2, the J call TRBJ2-5; 12 bases align to TRBD2. The CDR3 is 15 amino acids. Germline V gene sequence: CDR1 SNHLY, CDR2 FYNNEI. Unmatched junction bases numbered 8, after V lost 7 bases and J lost 5 bases. DNA for the CDR3: TGTGCCAGCATCAAGGGCGGACTAGCGGGGGAGACCCAGTACTTC. This translates into CASIKGGLAGETQYF.

J is TRBJ1-1 and V is TRBV29-1, with D unresolved. Germline CDR1 reads SQVTM; CDR2 reads ANQGSEA. CDR3 length: 13 amino acids. The ends were cut back, 5 bases at V and 4 bases at J, with 14 bases in the middle. This chain's CDR3 is CSVPGVLGTEAFF. The DNA of the CDR3 is TGCAGCGTTCCGGGAGTTTTGGGCACTGAAGCTTTCTTT.

This chain links TRBV28 with TRBJ2-3, with unresolved D. Germline V lookup: CDR1 MDHEN, CDR2 SYDVKM. V was clipped by 2 bases and J by 1 base, with 10 bases between them. This CDR3 is built from 15 residues. CDR3 in DNA: TGTGCCAGCAGTTTAAAGGTCCTAGGCACAGATACGCAGTATTTT. Translation: CASSLKVLGTDTQYF.